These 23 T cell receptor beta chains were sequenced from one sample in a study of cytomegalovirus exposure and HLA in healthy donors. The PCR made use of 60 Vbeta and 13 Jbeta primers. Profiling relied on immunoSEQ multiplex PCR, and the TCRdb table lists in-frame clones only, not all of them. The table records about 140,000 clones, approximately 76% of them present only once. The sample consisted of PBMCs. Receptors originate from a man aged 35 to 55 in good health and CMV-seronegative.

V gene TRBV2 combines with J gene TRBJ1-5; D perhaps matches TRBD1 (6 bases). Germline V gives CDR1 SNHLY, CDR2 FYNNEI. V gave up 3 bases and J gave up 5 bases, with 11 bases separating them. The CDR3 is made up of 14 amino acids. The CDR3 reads CASSDLNRDQPQHF. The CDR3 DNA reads TGTGCCAGCAGTGACCTAAACAGGGATCAGCCCCAGCATTTT.

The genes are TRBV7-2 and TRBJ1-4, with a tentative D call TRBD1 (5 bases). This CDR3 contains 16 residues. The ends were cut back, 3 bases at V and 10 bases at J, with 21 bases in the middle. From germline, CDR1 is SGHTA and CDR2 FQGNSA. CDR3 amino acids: CASSFPGTLDPGKLFF. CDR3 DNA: TGTGCCAGCAGCTTCCCCGGGACTCTCGATCCGGGAAAACTGTTTTTT.

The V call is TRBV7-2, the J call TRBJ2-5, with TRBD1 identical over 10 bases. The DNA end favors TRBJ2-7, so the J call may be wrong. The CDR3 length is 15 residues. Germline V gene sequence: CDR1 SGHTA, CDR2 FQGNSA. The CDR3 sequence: CASSLETGGNYEQYF. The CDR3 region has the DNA TGTGCCAGCAGCTTAGAGACAGGGGGCAACTACGAGCAGTACTTC.

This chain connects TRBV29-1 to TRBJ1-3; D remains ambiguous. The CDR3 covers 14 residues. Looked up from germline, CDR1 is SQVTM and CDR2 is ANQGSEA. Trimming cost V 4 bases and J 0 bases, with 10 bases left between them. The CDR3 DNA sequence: TGCAGCGTTGGTTCCACTTTCTCTGGAAACACCATATATTTT. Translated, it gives CSVGSTFSGNTIYF.

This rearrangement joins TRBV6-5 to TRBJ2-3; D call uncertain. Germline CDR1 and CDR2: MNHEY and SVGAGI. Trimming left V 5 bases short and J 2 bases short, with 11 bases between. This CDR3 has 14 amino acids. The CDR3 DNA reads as TGTGCCAGCAGTCGACTGACGAACACAGATACGCAGTATTTT. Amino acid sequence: CASSRLTNTDTQYF.

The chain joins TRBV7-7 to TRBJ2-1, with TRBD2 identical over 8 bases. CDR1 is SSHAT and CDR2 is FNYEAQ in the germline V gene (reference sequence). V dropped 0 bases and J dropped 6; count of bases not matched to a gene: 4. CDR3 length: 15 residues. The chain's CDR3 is CASSLAPTSGNEQFF. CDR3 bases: TGTGCCAGCAGCTTAGCCCCCACTAGCGGCAATGAGCAGTTCTTC.

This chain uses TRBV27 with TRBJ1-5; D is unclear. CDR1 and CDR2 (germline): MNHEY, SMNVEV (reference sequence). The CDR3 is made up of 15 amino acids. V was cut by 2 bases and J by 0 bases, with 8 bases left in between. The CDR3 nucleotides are TGTGCCAGCAGTTTAACGGAGTATAGCAATCAGCCCCAGCATTTT. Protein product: CASSLTEYSNQPQHF.

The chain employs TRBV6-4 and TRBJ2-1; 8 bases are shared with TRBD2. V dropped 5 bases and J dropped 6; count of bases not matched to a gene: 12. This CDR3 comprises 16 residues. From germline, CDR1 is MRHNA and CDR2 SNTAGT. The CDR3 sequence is CASSPSGTRVVNEQFF. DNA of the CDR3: TGTGCCAGCAGTCCCTCCGGGACTAGGGTCGTCAATGAGCAGTTCTTC.

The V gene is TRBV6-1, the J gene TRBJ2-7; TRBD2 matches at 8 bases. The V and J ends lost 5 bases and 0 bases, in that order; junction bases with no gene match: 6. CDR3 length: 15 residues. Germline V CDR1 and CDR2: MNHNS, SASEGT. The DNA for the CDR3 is TGTGCCAGCAGTCAGTGGCGGGGGGTCTCCTACGAGCAGTACTTC. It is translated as CASSQWRGVSYEQYF.

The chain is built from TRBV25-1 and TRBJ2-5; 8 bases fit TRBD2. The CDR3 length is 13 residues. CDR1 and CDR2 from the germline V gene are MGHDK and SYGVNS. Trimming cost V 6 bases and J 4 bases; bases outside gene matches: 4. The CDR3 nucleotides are TGTGCCAGCAGCTCCGGGGGGGTAGAGACCCAGTACTTC. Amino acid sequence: CASSSGGVETQYF.

The CDR3 is CASSLQEGAENIQYF. Written as DNA, the CDR3 is TGTGCCAGCAGCTTGCAGGAGGGAGCGGAAAACATTCAGTACTTC. V usage is TRBV5-6 and J usage is TRBJ2-4; a weak D match, TRBD2 (6 bases). Trimming stripped 1 base from V and 5 bases from J, with 13 bases between. The CDR3 length is 15 residues. CDR1 and CDR2 (germline): SGHDT, YYEEEE.

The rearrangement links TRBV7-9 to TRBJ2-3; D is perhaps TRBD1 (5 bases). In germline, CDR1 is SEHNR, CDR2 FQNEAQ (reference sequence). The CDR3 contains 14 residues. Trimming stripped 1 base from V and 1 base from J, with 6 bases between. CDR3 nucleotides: TGTGCCAGCAGCTTAGAACAGGGCACAGATACGCAGTATTTT. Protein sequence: CASSLEQGTDTQYF.

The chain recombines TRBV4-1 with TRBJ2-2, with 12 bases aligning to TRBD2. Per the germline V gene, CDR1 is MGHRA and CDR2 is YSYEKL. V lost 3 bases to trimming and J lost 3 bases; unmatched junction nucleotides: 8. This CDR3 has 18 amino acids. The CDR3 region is CASSQTTSGRFDTGELFF. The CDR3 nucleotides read TGCGCCAGCAGCCAGACAACTAGCGGGAGGTTTGACACCGGGGAGCTGTTTTTT.

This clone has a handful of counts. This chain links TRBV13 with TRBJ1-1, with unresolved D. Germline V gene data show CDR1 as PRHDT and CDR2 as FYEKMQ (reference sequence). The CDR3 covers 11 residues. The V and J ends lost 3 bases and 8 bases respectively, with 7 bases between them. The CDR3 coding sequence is TGTGCCAGCAGCTTTGGCCGAGAAGCTTTCTTT. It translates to CASSFGREAFF.

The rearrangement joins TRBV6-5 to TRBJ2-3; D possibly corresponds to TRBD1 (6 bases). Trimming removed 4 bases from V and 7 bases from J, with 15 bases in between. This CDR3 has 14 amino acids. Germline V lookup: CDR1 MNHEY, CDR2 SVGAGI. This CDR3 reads CASSWEQGPNTQYF. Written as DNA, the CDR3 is TGTGCCAGCAGTTGGGAACAGGGACCCAATACGCAGTATTTT.

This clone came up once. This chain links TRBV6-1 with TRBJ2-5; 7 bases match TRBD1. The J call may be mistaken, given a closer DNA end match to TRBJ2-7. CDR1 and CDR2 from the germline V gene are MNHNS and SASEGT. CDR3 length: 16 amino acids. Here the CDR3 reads CASSEASTGSWYEQYF. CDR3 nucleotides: TGTGCCAGCAGTGAAGCCTCGACAGGGTCTTGGTACGAGCAGTACTTC.

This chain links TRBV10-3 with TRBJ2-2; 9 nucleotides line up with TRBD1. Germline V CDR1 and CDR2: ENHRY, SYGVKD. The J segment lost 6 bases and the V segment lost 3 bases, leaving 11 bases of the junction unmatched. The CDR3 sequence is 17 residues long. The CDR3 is CAISESGQGSLAGELFF. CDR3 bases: TGTGCCATCAGTGAATCGGGACAGGGTTCTCTCGCCGGGGAGCTGTTTTTT.

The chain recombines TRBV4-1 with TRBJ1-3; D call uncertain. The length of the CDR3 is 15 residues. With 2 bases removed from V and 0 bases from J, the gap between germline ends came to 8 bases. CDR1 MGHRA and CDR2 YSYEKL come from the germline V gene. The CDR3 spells CASSQHGSSGNTIYF. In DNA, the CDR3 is TGCGCCAGCAGCCAACACGGGTCCTCTGGAAACACCATATATTTT.

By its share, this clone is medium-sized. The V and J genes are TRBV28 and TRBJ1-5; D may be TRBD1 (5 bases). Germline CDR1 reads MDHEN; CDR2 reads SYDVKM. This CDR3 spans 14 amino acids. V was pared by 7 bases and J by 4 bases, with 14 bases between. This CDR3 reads CASKGDGGNQPQHF. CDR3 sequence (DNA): TGTGCCAGCAAGGGCGACGGGGGGAATCAGCCCCAGCATTTT.

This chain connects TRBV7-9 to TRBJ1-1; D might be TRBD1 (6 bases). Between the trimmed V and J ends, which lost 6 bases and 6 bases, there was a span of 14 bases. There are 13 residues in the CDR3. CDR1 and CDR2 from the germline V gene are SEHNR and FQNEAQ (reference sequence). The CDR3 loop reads CASSDRQAPEAFF. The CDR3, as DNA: TGTGCCAGCAGTGACAGACAGGCGCCTGAAGCTTTCTTT.

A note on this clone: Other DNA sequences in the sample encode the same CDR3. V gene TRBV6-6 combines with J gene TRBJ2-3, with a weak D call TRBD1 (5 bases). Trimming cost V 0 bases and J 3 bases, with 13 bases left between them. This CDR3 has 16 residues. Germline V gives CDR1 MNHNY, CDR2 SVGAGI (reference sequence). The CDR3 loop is CASSYSVARGTDTQYF. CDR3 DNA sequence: TGTGCCAGCAGTTACTCGGTGGCTAGGGGTACAGATACGCAGTATTTT.

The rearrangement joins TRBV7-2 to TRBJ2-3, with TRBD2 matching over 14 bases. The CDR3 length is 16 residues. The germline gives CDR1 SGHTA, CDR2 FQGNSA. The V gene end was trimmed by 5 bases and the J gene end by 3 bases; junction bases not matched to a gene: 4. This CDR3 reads CASSPRLAGGTDTQYF. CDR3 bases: TGTGCCAGCAGCCCCCGACTAGCGGGGGGGACAGATACGCAGTATTTT.

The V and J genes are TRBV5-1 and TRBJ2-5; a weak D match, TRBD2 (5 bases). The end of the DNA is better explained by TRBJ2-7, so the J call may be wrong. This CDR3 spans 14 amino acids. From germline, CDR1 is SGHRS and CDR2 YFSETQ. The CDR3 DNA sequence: TGCGCCAGCAGCTTACCCGAGACTAACTACGAGCAGTACTTC. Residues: CASSLPETNYEQYF.